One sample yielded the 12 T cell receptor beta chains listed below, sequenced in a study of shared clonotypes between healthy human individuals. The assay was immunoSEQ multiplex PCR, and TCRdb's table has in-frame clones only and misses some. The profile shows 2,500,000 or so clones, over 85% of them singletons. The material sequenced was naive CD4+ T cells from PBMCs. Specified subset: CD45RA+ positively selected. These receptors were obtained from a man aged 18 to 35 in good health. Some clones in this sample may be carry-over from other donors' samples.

CDR3 in amino acids: CASSLLPGGIYEQYF. CDR3 DNA sequence: TGTGCCAGCAGTTTACTGCCAGGGGGGATCTACGAGCAGTACTTC. V gene TRBV28 combines with J gene TRBJ2-7; weak D call: TRBD1 (7 bases). Germline V lookup: CDR1 MDHEN, CDR2 SYDVKM. This CDR3 has 15 residues. V shed 2 bases and J shed 3 bases, with 14 bases lying between them.

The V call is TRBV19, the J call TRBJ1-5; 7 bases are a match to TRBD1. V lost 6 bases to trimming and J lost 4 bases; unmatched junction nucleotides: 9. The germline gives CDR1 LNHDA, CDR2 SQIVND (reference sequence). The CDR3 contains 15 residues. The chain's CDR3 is CASSTGQVRNQPQHF. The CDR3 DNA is TGTGCCAGTAGCACTGGACAGGTTCGTAATCAGCCCCAGCATTTT.

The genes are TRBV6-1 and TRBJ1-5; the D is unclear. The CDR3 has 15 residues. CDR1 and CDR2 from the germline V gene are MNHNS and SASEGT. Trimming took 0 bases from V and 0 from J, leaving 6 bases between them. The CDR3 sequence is CASSEAASSNQPQHF. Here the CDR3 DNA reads TGTGCCAGCAGTGAAGCCGCGAGTAGCAATCAGCCCCAGCATTTT.

The CDR3 bases are TGTGCCAGCAGCCGCGACAGGGGAGGCACCGGGGAGCTGTTTTTT. Protein product: CASSRDRGGTGELFF. The chain uses TRBV11-2 and TRBJ2-2; TRBD1 agrees at 8 bases. CDR3 length: 15 amino acids. V shed 5 bases and J 4 bases; nucleotides not matched to a gene: 6. Germline loops: CDR1 SGHAT, CDR2 FQNNGV. Complete variable domain (other parts from reference TRBV11-2 and TRBJ2-2): EAGVAQSPRYKIIEKRQSVAFWCNPISGHATLYWYQQILGQGPKLLIQFQNNGVVDDSQLPKDRFSAERLKGVDSTLKIQPAKLEDSAVYLCASSRDRGGTGELFFGEGSRLTVL.

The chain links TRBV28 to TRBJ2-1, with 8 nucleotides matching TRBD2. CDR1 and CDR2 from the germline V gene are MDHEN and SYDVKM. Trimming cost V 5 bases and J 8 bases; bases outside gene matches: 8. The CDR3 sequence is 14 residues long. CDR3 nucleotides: TGTGCCAGCAGTCCCGGACTAGCCCGGGATGAGCAGTTCTTC. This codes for CASSPGLARDEQFF.

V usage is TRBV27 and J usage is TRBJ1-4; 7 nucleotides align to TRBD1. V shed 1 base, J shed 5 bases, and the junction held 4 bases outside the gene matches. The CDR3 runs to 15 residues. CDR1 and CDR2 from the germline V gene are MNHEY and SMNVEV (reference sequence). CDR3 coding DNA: TGTGCCAGCAGTTTATTGGGACAGAGGAATGAAAAACTGTTTTTT. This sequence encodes CASSLLGQRNEKLFF.

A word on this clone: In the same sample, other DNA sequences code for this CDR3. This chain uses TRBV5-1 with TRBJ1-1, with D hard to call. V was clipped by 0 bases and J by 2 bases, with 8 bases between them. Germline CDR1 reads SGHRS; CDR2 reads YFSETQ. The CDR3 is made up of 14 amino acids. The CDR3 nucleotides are TGCGCCAGCAGCTTGGGTGGCAGTAACACTGAAGCTTTCTTT. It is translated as CASSLGGSNTEAFF.

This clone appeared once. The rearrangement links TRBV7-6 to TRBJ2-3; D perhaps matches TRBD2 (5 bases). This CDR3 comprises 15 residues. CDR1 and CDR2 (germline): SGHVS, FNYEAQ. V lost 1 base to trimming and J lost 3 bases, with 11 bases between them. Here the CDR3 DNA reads TGTGCCAGCAGCTTAGAAATTGGCGGGACAGATACGCAGTATTTT. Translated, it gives CASSLEIGGTDTQYF.

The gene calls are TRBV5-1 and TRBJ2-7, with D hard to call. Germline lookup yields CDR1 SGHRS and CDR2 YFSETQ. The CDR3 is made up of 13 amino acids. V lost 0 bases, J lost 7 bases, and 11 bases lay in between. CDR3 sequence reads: CASSLVGMGEQYF. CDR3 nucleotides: TGCGCCAGCAGCTTGGTGGGGATGGGAGAGCAGTACTTC.

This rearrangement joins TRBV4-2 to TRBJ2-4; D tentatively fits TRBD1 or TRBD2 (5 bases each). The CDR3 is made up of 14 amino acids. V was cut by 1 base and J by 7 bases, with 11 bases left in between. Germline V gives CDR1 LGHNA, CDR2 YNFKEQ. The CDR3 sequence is CASSQGGSENIQYF. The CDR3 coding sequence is TGTGCCAGCAGCCAAGGGGGGTCCGAGAACATTCAGTACTTC.

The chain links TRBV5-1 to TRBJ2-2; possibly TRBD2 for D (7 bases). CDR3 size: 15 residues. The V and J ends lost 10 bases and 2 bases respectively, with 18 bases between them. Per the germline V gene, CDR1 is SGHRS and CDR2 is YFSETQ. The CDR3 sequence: CAARGDNLNTGELFF. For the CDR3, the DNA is TGCGCCGCACGGGGGGACAACCTTAACACCGGGGAGCTGTTTTTT.

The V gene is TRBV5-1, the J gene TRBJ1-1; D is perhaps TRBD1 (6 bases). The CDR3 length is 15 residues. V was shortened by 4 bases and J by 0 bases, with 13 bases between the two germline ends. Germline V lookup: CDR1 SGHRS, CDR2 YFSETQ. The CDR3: CASSGRGQLNTEAFF. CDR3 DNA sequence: TGCGCCAGCAGCGGACGCGGACAGCTGAACACTGAAGCTTTCTTT.